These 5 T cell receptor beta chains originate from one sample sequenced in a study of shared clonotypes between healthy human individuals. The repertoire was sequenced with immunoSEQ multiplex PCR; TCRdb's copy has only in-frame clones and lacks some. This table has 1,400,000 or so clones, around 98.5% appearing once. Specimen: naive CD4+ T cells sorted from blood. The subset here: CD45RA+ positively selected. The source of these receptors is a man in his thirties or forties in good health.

The DNA for the CDR3 is TGTGCCAGCAGCCCGCAGGGGGCAGGCACAGATACGCAGTATTTT. Translating gives CASSPQGAGTDTQYF. The J gene is TRBJ2-3, the V gene TRBV13, with TRBD1 matching 8 bases. The V gene's germline CDR1 is PRHDT and CDR2 FYEKMQ (reference sequence). The CDR3 length is 15 residues. J was trimmed by 1 base and V by 5 bases; bases with no gene match: 5.

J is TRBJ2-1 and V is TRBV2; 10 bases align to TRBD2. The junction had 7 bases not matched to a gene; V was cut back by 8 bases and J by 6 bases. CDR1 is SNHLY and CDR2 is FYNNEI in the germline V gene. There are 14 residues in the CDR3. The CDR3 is CASPGQREGNEQFF. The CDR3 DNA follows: TGTGCCAGCCCCGGCCAGCGGGAGGGCAATGAGCAGTTCTTC. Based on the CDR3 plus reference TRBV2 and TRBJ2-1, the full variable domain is EPEVTQTPSHQVTQMGQEVILRCVPISNHLYFYWYRQILGQKVEFLVSFYNNEISEKSEIFDDQFSVERPDGSNFTLKIRSTKLEDSAMYFCASPGQREGNEQFFGPGTRLTVL.

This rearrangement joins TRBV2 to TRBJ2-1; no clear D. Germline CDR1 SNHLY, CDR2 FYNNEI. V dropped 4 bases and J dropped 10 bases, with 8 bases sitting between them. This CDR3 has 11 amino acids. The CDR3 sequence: CASSVLREQFF. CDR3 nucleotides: TGTGCCAGCAGTGTCCTGAGGGAGCAGTTCTTC.

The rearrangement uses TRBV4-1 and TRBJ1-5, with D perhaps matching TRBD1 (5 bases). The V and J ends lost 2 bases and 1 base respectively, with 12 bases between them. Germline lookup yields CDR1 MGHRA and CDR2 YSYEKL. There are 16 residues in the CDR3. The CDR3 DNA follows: TGCGCCAGCAGCCAACGCGACAGCATAAGCAATCAGCCCCAGCATTTT. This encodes CASSQRDSISNQPQHF.

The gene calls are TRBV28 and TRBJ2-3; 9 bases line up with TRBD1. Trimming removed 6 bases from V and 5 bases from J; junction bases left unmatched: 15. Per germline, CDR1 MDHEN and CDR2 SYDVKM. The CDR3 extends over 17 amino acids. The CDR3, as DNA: TGTGCCAGCAGCCCGATTGGGACAGGGAATTTCGGAGATACGCAGTATTTT. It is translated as CASSPIGTGNFGDTQYF. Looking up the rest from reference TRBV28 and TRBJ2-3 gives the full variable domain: DVKVTQSSRYLVKRTGEKVFLECVQDMDHENMFWYRQDPGLGLRLIYFSYDVKMKEKGDIPEGYSVSREKKERFSLILESASTNQTSMYLCASSPIGTGNFGDTQYFGPGTRLTVL.